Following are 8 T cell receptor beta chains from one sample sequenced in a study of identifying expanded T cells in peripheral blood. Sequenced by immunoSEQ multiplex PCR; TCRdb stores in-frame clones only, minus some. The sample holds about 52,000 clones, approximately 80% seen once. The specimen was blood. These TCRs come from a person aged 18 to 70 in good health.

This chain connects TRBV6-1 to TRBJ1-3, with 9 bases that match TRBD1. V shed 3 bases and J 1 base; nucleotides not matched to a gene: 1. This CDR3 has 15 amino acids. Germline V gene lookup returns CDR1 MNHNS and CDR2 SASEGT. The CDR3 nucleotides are TGTGCCAGCAGTGAGGACAGGGGTTCTGGAAACACCATATATTTT. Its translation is CASSEDRGSGNTIYF.

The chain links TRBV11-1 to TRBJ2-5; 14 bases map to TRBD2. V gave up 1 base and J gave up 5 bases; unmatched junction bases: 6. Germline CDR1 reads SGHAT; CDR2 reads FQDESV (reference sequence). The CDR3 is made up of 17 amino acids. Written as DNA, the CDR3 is TGTGCCAGCAGCTTAGGTCCGGGACTAGCGGGGGAGGAGACCCAGTACTTC. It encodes CASSLGPGLAGEETQYF.

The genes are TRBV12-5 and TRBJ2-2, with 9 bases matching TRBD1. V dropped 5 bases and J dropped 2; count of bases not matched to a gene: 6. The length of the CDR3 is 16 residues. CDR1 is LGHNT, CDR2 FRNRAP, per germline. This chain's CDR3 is CASGTRTGENTGELFF. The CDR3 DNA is TGTGCTAGTGGTACCCGGACAGGGGAAAACACCGGGGAGCTGTTTTTT.

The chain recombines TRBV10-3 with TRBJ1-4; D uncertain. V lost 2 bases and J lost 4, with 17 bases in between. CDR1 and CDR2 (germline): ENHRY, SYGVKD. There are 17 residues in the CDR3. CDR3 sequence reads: CAISEPFEFQVNEKLFF. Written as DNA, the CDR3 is TGTGCCATCAGTGAGCCTTTTGAGTTCCAGGTTAATGAAAAACTGTTTTTT.

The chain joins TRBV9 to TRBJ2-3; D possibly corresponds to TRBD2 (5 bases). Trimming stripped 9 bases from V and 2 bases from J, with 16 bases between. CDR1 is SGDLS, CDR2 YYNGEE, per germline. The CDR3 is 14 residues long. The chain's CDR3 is CANGGPSYTDTQYF. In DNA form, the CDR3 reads TGTGCCAACGGAGGACCCTCCTACACAGATACGCAGTATTTT.

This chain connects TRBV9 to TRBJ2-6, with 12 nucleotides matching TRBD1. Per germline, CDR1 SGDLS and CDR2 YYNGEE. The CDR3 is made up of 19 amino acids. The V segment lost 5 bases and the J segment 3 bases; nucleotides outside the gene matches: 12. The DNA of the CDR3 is TGTGCCAGCAGTCCCAAGATGGGACAGGGGGCGCGTGGGGCCAACGTCCTGACTTTC. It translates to CASSPKMGQGARGANVLTF.

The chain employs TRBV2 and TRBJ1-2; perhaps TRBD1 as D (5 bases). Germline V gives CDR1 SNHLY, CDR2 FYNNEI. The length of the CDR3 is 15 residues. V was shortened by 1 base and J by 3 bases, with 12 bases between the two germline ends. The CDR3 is CASSEGDQGYYGYTF. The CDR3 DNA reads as TGTGCCAGCAGTGAAGGGGACCAGGGTTACTATGGCTACACCTTC.

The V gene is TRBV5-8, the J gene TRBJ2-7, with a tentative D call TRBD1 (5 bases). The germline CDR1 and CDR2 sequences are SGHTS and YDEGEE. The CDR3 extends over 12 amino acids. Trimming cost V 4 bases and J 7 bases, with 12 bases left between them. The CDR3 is CASSRQTVEQYV. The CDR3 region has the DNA TGTGCCAGCAGCCGACAGACGGTGGAGCAGTACGTC.